These 22 T cell receptor beta chains came from one sample sequenced in a study of T cell responses to AZD1222 COVID-19 vaccine. Generated by immunoSEQ multiplex PCR, the TCRdb table keeps only in-frame clones and is missing some. The profile shows around 130,000 clones, 93% of them singletons. The sequencing used peripheral blood, collected on day 0 of AZD1222 vaccination. These receptors came from an adult in good health.

This clone has only one observation. This chain connects TRBV19 to TRBJ2-2; the match to TRBD2 covers 8 bases. This CDR3 is built from 16 residues. V trimming: 6 bases; J trimming: 4 bases; junction bases outside the gene matches: 10. Germline V gene lookup returns CDR1 LNHDA and CDR2 SQIVND (reference sequence). The CDR3 region has the DNA TGTGCCAGTAGGAAACAACTAGCGGACGCCACCGGGGAGCTGTTTTTT. Translation: CASRKQLADATGELFF.

The V call is TRBV3-1 (or the pseudogene TRBV3-2), the J call TRBJ1-1; 8 nucleotides agree with TRBD1. V dropped 3 bases and J dropped 2; count of bases not matched to a gene: 5. Germline V gene sequence: CDR1 LGHDT, CDR2 YNNKEL (reference sequence). The CDR3 consists of 15 residues. The CDR3 sequence: CASSQWDRPNTEAFF. The DNA of the CDR3 is TGTGCCAGCAGCCAGTGGGACAGGCCAAACACTGAAGCTTTCTTT.

This clone was observed a few times. This rearrangement joins TRBV15 to TRBJ1-2, with D possibly being TRBD1 (6 bases). Germline V gene lookup returns CDR1 LNHNV and CDR2 YYDKDF (reference sequence). CDR3 size: 13 residues. V dropped 0 bases and J dropped 6 bases, with 8 bases sitting between them. CDR3 region: CATSREEGDGYTF. The CDR3 coding sequence is TGTGCCACCAGCAGAGAAGAGGGGGATGGCTACACCTTC.

The chain joins TRBV9 to TRBJ2-2; D is possibly TRBD2 (5 bases). The ends were cut back, 4 bases at V and 4 bases at J, with 8 bases in the middle. The CDR3 has 13 residues. Germline CDR1 SGDLS, CDR2 YYNGEE. In DNA, the CDR3 is TGTGCCAGCAGCCGGAGGACCACCGGGGAGCTGTTTTTT. Protein product: CASSRRTTGELFF.

This chain uses TRBV7-6 with TRBJ1-2; possible D gene TRBD1, 5 bases. Trimming shortened V by 7 bases and J by 8 bases, and 14 bases separated the two germline ends. Germline CDR1 SGHVS, CDR2 FNYEAQ. The CDR3 has 12 amino acids. CDR3 bases: TGTGCCAGCAACATGGGGGAGGGCGGCTACACCTTC. This gives the protein CASNMGEGGYTF.

The V call is TRBV28, the J call TRBJ2-2; D is uncertain. V lost 3 bases and J 2 bases, leaving 7 bases between the germline ends. CDR1 is MDHEN and CDR2 is SYDVKM in the germline V gene. The CDR3 is 14 amino acids. CDR3 nucleotides: TGTGCCAGCAGTTTTGAAAAAAACACCGGGGAGCTGTTTTTT. Translated: CASSFEKNTGELFF.

The chain is built from TRBV7-9 and TRBJ1-1; D is ambiguous. Trimming removed 5 bases from V and 7 bases from J, with 26 bases in between. The germline CDR1 and CDR2 sequences are SEHNR and FQNEAQ (reference sequence). This CDR3 region has 17 residues. The CDR3 DNA is TGTGCCAGCAGCAAATCAATTACCATCTCAGGCGCGTATGAAGCTTTCTTT. It codes for CASSKSITISGAYEAFF.

V and J are TRBV30 and TRBJ1-2; D unclear. The CDR3 runs to 16 residues. Trimming left V 1 base short and J 2 bases short, with 17 bases between. Germline CDR1 reads GTSNPN; CDR2 reads SVGIG (reference sequence). The CDR3 nucleotides are TGTGCCTGGAGTGCCGGGTTTAAGGGATTGAACTATGGCTACACCTTC. Amino acid sequence: CAWSAGFKGLNYGYTF.

The genes are TRBV6-2 or TRBV6-3 and TRBJ1-1; a weak D match, TRBD1 (5 bases). V shed 4 bases and J shed 2 bases, with 8 bases lying between them. Germline V gene lookup returns CDR1 MNHEY and CDR2 SVGEGT. The CDR3 totals 13 residues. In nucleotides, the CDR3 is TGTGCCAGCAGTTGGACACTAAACACTGAAGCTTTCTTT. Amino acids: CASSWTLNTEAFF.

The chain's CDR3 is CASSIRRTSGNSVDTQYF. The CDR3 nucleotides are TGTGCCAGTAGTATCCGGCGGACTAGCGGGAATTCGGTAGATACGCAGTATTTT. The V and J genes are TRBV19 and TRBJ2-3, with 12 bases matching TRBD2. The germline gives CDR1 LNHDA, CDR2 SQIVND (reference sequence). The J segment lost 5 bases and the V segment lost 3 bases, leaving 12 bases of the junction unmatched. CDR3 length: 18 amino acids.

The chain is built from TRBV12-3 or TRBV12-4 and TRBJ1-5; D is perhaps TRBD1 (5 bases). Deletions cut 8 bases from V and 6 bases from J, with 11 bases between. The CDR3 runs 12 residues. The CDR3 coding sequence is TGTGCCAGCTTGGGGGATTCTCAGCCCCAGCATTTT. Amino acid sequence: CASLGDSQPQHF.

The genes are TRBV5-6 and TRBJ2-5; D call uncertain. Germline V gives CDR1 SGHDT, CDR2 YYEEEE. With 0 bases removed from V and 2 bases from J, the gap between germline ends came to 5 bases. The CDR3 extends over 13 amino acids. This chain's CDR3 is CASSLGQQETQYF. The CDR3 coding sequence is TGTGCCAGCAGCTTGGGTCAGCAAGAGACCCAGTACTTC.

V is TRBV5-1 and J is TRBJ1-1; possible D gene TRBD1, 6 bases. The CDR3 has 14 residues. The germline V and J ends were trimmed by 1 base and 4 bases, with 11 bases remaining between them. Germline V gene data show CDR1 as SGHRS and CDR2 as YFSETQ. CDR3 protein: CASSLRGGSTEAFF. CDR3 in DNA: TGCGCCAGCAGCTTGAGGGGGGGTTCCACTGAAGCTTTCTTT.

The chain combines TRBV21-1 with TRBJ2-3. TRBV21-1 is marked as a pseudogene. CDR3 length: 14 residues. CDR3 residues: CASSTRLWGDTQYF. DNA of the CDR3: TGTGCCAGCAGCACGAGATTGTGGGGAGATACGCAGTATTTT.

In its sample, this clone was seen a few times. The V gene is TRBV18, the J gene TRBJ2-3; TRBD2 aligns across 7 bases. The CDR3 sequence is 15 residues long. V shed 6 bases and J 2 bases; nucleotides not matched to a gene: 8. CDR1 is KGHSH, CDR2 LQKENI, per germline. The DNA of the CDR3 is TGTGCCAGCTCGAAAAACGGGGGGTCCACAGATACGCAGTATTTT. Amino acid sequence: CASSKNGGSTDTQYF.

The chain uses TRBV24-1 and TRBJ2-3, with 12 nucleotides matching TRBD2. Germline V gives CDR1 KGHDR, CDR2 SFDVKD. Losses at the gene ends were 5 bases for V and 5 bases for J; bases not matched to a gene: 10. The CDR3 totals 17 residues. CDR3 nucleotide sequence: TGTGCCACCAGTGGACCGGGACTAGCGGGTAAGGGAGATACGCAGTATTTT. Residues: CATSGPGLAGKGDTQYF.

This clone was seen a handful of times. The chain combines TRBV9 with TRBJ2-3; tentative D call: TRBD1 (6 bases). This CDR3 is built from 16 residues. The germline CDR1 and CDR2 sequences are SGDLS and YYNGEE. V lost 4 bases and J 1 base, leaving 16 bases between the germline ends. CDR3 residues: CASSPGVGDGTDTQYF. DNA of the CDR3: TGTGCCAGCAGCCCAGGGGTGGGAGACGGCACAGATACGCAGTATTTT.

The genes are TRBV6-5 and TRBJ2-2, with D perhaps TRBD2 (6 bases). CDR1 is MNHEY, CDR2 SVGAGI, per germline. The V gene lost 1 base and the J gene lost 5 bases, with 11 bases spanning the gap. CDR3 length: 15 amino acids. The CDR3 here is CASSYFGSLTGELFF. The CDR3 DNA follows: TGTGCCAGCAGTTACTTCGGGAGCCTGACCGGGGAGCTGTTTTTT.

The chain is built from TRBV15 and TRBJ2-1; 9 bases map to TRBD1. Germline CDR1 LNHNV, CDR2 YYDKDF (reference sequence). The V and J ends lost 3 bases and 8 bases, in that order; junction bases with no gene match: 8. There are 15 residues in the CDR3. This CDR3 reads CATSRRGQGGDEQFF. For the CDR3, the DNA is TGTGCCACCAGCAGGCGGGGACAGGGAGGGGATGAGCAGTTCTTC.

V gene TRBV7-2 combines with J gene TRBJ1-2; D call uncertain. The V end lost 1 base, the J end lost 5 bases, and 5 bases lay between the germline ends. This CDR3 spans 12 amino acids. Germline values: CDR1 SGHTA, CDR2 FQGNSA. The CDR3 coding sequence is TGTGCCAGCAGCTTAGGAGGGTATGGCTACACCTTC. Protein product: CASSLGGYGYTF.

This clone was recorded once. The chain uses TRBV18 and TRBJ2-5; TRBD1 or TRBD2 may be the D gene (5 bases each). The CDR3 runs to 15 residues. Per the germline V gene, CDR1 is KGHSH and CDR2 is LQKENI. V gave up 3 bases and J gave up 1 base, with 12 bases separating them. The CDR3 nucleotides read TGTGCCAGCTCACCTAGGTGGGGGACCCAAGAGACCCAGTACTTC. This translates into CASSPRWGTQETQYF.

This chain links TRBV7-9 with TRBJ2-2, with a weak D call TRBD2 (5 bases). This CDR3 comprises 17 residues. Germline values: CDR1 SEHNR, CDR2 FQNEAQ (reference sequence). The V and J ends lost 2 bases and 0 bases respectively, with 13 bases between them. The CDR3 region is CASSLRFGVANTGELFF. The CDR3 DNA reads TGTGCCAGCAGCTTAAGATTCGGGGTCGCGAACACCGGGGAGCTGTTTTTT. The full variable domain, its missing parts supplied by reference TRBV7-9 and TRBJ2-2, is DTGVSQNPRHKITKRGQNVTFRCDPISEHNRLYWYRQTLGQGPEFLTYFQNEAQLEKSRLLSDRFSAERPKGSFSTLEIQRTEQGDSAMYLCASSLRFGVANTGELFFGEGSRLTVL.